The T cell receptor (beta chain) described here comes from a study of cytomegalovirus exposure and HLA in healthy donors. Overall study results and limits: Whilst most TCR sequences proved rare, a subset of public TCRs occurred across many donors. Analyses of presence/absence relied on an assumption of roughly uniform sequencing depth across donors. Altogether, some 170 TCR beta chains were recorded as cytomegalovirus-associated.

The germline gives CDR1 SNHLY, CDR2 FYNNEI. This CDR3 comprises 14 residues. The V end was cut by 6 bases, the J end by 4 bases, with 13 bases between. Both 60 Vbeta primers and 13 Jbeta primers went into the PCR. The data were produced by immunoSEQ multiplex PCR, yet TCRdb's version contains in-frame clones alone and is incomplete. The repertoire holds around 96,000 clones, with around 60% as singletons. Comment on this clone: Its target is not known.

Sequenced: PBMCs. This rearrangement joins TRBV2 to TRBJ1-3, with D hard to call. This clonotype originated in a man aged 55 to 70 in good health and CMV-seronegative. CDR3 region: CASSRGLDGNTIYF. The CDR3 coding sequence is TGTGCCAGCAGCCGCGGGCTCGACGGAAACACCATATATTTT.